This TCR beta chain was documented in a study of cytomegalovirus exposure and HLA in healthy donors. Study results and limitations: As confirmed in vitro, three CMV-associated chains were specific for CMV antigens. The records held CMV serostatus as the only immune exposure information.

In the PCR, 60 Vbeta and 13 Jbeta primers were used. Assay: immunoSEQ multiplex PCR; the TCRdb copy retains only in-frame clones and omits some. The data show some 180,000 clones, with about 10% seen just once and 1% to 1.5% held by the top ten. Germline V gene lookup returns CDR1 SGDLS and CDR2 YYNGEE. The CDR3 is 16 amino acids. V shed 0 bases and J shed 2 bases, with 13 bases lying between them. This clone was observed a few times. As yet, its antigen is unknown. Sequencing input: PBMCs. The TCR originated in a woman in her twenties or thirties in good health and CMV-seropositive. This rearrangement joins TRBV9 to TRBJ2-3; D possibly corresponds to TRBD2 (6 bases). The CDR3 bases are TGTGCCAGCAGCGTAGGGCGTAGCGGAGACACAGATACGCAGTATTTT. The encoded protein is CASSVGRSGDTDTQYF.